This T cell receptor beta chain was documented in a study of shared clonotypes between healthy human individuals. Study context: Three plates were used per donor for CD4 naive, three for CD4 memory, two for CD8 naive and one for CD8 memory.

This clone was detected once. TCRdb's copy holds only in-frame clones and misses some; the assay was immunoSEQ multiplex PCR. The data hold fewer than 400,000 clones, with roughly 70% observed a single time. CDR1 is SGHRS and CDR2 is YFSETQ in the germline V gene. J gave up 0 bases and V 4 bases, and 3 bases lay outside the gene matches. The CDR3 totals 16 residues. Sequencing was performed on memory CD4+ T cells sorted from blood. Subset in this sample: CD45RA-negative fraction. V is TRBV5-1 and J is TRBJ2-2; 10 bases align to TRBD1. The TCR originated in a man younger than 40 in good health. The CDR3 bases are TGCGCCAGCAGCCGGGGACAGGGGTCGAACACCGGGGAGCTGTTTTTT. Its protein product is CASSRGQGSNTGELFF.